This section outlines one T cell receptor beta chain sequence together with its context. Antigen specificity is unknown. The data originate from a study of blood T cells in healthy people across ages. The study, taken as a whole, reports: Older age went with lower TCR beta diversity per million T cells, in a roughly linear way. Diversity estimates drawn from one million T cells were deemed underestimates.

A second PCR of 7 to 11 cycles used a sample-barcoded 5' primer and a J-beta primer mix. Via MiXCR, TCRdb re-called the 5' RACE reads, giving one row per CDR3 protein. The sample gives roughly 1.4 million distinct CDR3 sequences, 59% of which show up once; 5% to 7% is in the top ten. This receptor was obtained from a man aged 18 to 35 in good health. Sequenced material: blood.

CDR3 region: CASRTAGQGWNIQYF. The CDR3 coding sequence is TGTGCCAGCAGAACGGCGGGACAGGGTTGGAACATTCAGTACTTC. The chain couples TRBV28 to TRBJ2-4, with 9 nucleotides matching TRBD1. Trimming removed 6 bases from V and 7 bases from J; junction bases left unmatched: 10. This CDR3 has 15 amino acids. CDR1 is MDHEN and CDR2 is SYDVKM in the germline V gene.